This TCR beta chain was identified during a study of a mutant IDH1 vaccine in newly diagnosed glioma. Study-level background: Sex among treated patients split roughly 62% male, around 38% female; mean age was about 40 years. Study-wide findings and caveats: Any relationship between pseudoprogression and changes in top peripheral T cell clonotypes seemed absent. Vaccine-induced immune responses were detected in approximately 93% of patients.

Germline V CDR1 and CDR2: SGHNT, YYREEE (reference sequence). There are 13 residues in the CDR3. V was clipped by 5 bases and J by 5 bases, with 13 bases between them. Measured with immunoSEQ multiplex PCR; TCRdb has only the in-frame clones, and not every one. The sample consists of around 30,000 clones, about four fifths of them appearing once. Comments on this clone: Its specificity is not known.

Time point indicated: baseline, week 1 (first vaccination visit). Documented treatment: pre-vaccination baseline after standard-of-care therapy. Diagnosis in the donors showed new WHO grade 3 or 4 astrocytomas that were IDH1-mutant and ATRX-lost. This chain joins TRBV5-4 and TRBJ1-1; maybe TRBD1 (5 bases). Sequences were derived from peripheral blood mononuclear cells (PBMCs), sampled from a glioma patient treated with radiotherapy, temozolomide or both. This clonotype was sampled from a man aged 50 to 59 with glioma. Some clones in this sample may be carry-over from other donors' samples. For the CDR3, the DNA is TGTGCCAGCAGACTCCAGGGTGAAACTGAAGCTTTCTTT. It yields the protein CASRLQGETEAFF.